Listed here are 14 T cell receptor beta chains from one sample, sequenced in a study of blood T cell repertoires in COVID-19. Generated by immunoSEQ multiplex PCR, the TCRdb table keeps only in-frame clones and is missing some. The sample holds 250,000 or so clones, 88% seen once. Sequencing used peripheral blood. Source of these receptors: a woman under 40 with acute or convalescent COVID-19.

This sequence joins TRBV7-9 and TRBJ1-2, with TRBD1 identical over 7 bases. The CDR3 totals 15 residues. Germline V lookup: CDR1 SEHNR, CDR2 FQNEAQ (reference sequence). V was pared by 1 base and J by 2 bases, with 4 bases of the junction left unmatched. For the CDR3, the DNA is TGTGCCAGCAGCTTAGGACAGGGTCTCAACTATGGCTACACCTTC. Its protein is CASSLGQGLNYGYTF.

This chain joins TRBV7-6 and TRBJ2-2; 12 positions match TRBD2. V lost 5 bases and J lost 7; bases outside the gene matches: 5. The germline CDR1 and CDR2 sequences are SGHVS and FNYEAQ. CDR3 length: 15 amino acids. CDR3 DNA: TGTGCCAGCAGCCCGACTAGCGGGAGCGGCGGGGAGCTGTTTTTT. Its translation: CASSPTSGSGGELFF.

This chain uses TRBV5-1 with TRBJ2-5, with D uncertain. The V and J ends lost 0 bases and 4 bases respectively, with 7 bases between them. Germline-derived CDR1 and CDR2 are SGHRS and YFSETQ. The CDR3 is made up of 13 amino acids. Here the CDR3 reads CASSLAARETQYF. In DNA, the CDR3 is TGCGCCAGCAGCTTGGCTGCGAGAGAGACCCAGTACTTC.

The chain joins TRBV11-2 to TRBJ2-2, with TRBD2 matching over 10 bases. Germline lookup yields CDR1 SGHAT and CDR2 FQNNGV. The length of the CDR3 is 16 residues. The trim removed 4 bases at V and 1 base at J, leaving 3 bases unmatched. The chain's CDR3 is CASSWRLAGNTGELFF. The DNA of the CDR3 is TGTGCCAGCAGCTGGCGACTAGCGGGGAACACCGGGGAGCTGTTTTTT.

This chain links TRBV19 with TRBJ2-5, with D unresolved. V dropped 4 bases and J dropped 5 bases, with 5 bases sitting between them. Germline V gives CDR1 LNHDA, CDR2 SQIVND (reference sequence). The CDR3 is 11 amino acids. DNA for the CDR3: TGTGCCAGTAGTAGCGTCGAGACCCAGTACTTC. It is translated as CASSSVETQYF.

The chain carries TRBV10-3 and TRBJ2-7, with 12 bases lining up with TRBD2. Germline V gives CDR1 ENHRY, CDR2 SYGVKD. This CDR3 contains 15 residues. The V gene end was trimmed by 2 bases and the J gene end by 3 bases; junction bases not matched to a gene: 2. This chain's CDR3 is CAISERLAGDYEQYF. The CDR3 nucleotides read TGTGCCATCAGTGAGAGACTAGCGGGAGACTACGAGCAGTACTTC.

J is TRBJ2-1 and V is TRBV7-8, with 11 bases matching TRBD2. V was pared by 3 bases and J by 9 bases, with 10 bases of the junction left unmatched. Germline lookup yields CDR1 SGHVS and CDR2 FQNEAQ. This CDR3 has 16 residues. In DNA form, the CDR3 reads TGTGCCAGCAGCTTCGCCAGACTAGCGGGGATGAGTGAGCAGTTCTTC. It encodes CASSFARLAGMSEQFF.

V usage is TRBV10-1 and J usage is TRBJ2-3, with no clear D. CDR1 and CDR2 (germline): WNHNN, SYGVQD (reference sequence). CDR3 length: 13 amino acids. Trimming shortened V by 6 bases and J by 4 bases, and 11 bases separated the two germline ends. The CDR3: CASSEVPADTQYF. As DNA, the CDR3 is TGCGCCAGCAGCGAGGTACCAGCAGATACGCAGTATTTT.

This chain connects TRBV6-6 to TRBJ1-6, with 8 bases lining up with TRBD1. Losses at the gene ends were 0 bases for V and 6 bases for J; bases not matched to a gene: 1. This CDR3 is 15 amino acids long. Germline V gene sequence: CDR1 MNHNY, CDR2 SVGAGI (reference sequence). The CDR3 is CASSYSTGGNSPLHF. The CDR3 bases are TGTGCCAGCAGTTACTCAACAGGGGGTAATTCACCCCTCCACTTT.

The chain uses TRBV12-3 or TRBV12-4 and TRBJ1-1, with TRBD1 identical over 9 bases. The J segment lost 8 bases and the V segment lost 2 bases, leaving 3 bases of the junction unmatched. The CDR3 sequence is 13 residues long. The CDR3 DNA is TGTGCCAGCAGTTTAAACAGGGGGCTCGAAGCTTTCTTT. It specifies CASSLNRGLEAFF.

Points on this clone: Other DNA sequences from this sample encode an identical CDR3 as well. This chain links TRBV30 with TRBJ2-5; no definite D call. The V gene lost 0 bases and the J gene lost 4 bases, with 6 bases spanning the gap. The CDR3 runs 12 residues. The V gene's germline CDR1 is GTSNPN and CDR2 SVGIG (reference sequence). The chain's CDR3 is CAWSVLGETQYF. CDR3 bases: TGTGCCTGGAGTGTACTCGGAGAGACCCAGTACTTC. The whole variable domain, remainder taken from reference TRBV30 and TRBJ2-5, is SQTIHQWPATLVQPVGSPLSLECTVEGTSNPNLYWYRQAAGRGLQLLFYSVGIGQISSEVPQNLSASRPQDRQFILSSKKLLLSDSGFYLCAWSVLGETQYFGPGTRLLVL.

The gene calls are TRBV27 and TRBJ2-7; a weak D match, TRBD1 (5 bases). Germline CDR1 is MNHEY and CDR2 is SMNVEV (reference sequence). V was cut by 4 bases and J by 2 bases, with 9 bases left in between. The length of the CDR3 is 13 residues. Written as DNA, the CDR3 is TGTGCCAGCAGTTCTCGGACAACCTACGAGCAGTACTTC. As protein: CASSSRTTYEQYF.

The chain couples TRBV5-1 to TRBJ2-3, with D perhaps matching TRBD2 (5 bases). The CDR3 length is 15 residues. Trimming stripped 4 bases from V and 0 bases from J, with 12 bases between. CDR1 is SGHRS and CDR2 is YFSETQ in the germline V gene. The CDR3 reads CASSRLGESTDTQYF. For the CDR3, the DNA is TGCGCCAGCAGCCGCCTCGGGGAGAGCACAGATACGCAGTATTTT. The whole variable domain, remainder taken from reference TRBV5-1 and TRBJ2-3, is KAGVTQTPRYLIKTRGQQVTLSCSPISGHRSVSWYQQTPGQGLQFLFEYFSETQRNKGNFPGRFSGRQFSNSRSEMNVSTLELGDSALYLCASSRLGESTDTQYFGPGTRLTVL.

A remark on this clone: The junction differs from germline at one of its ends, possibly a read error. J is TRBJ2-1 and V is TRBV7-7, with 12 bases lining up with TRBD2. Germline V gene lookup returns CDR1 SSHAT and CDR2 FNYEAQ (reference sequence). The CDR3 spans 16 residues. For the CDR3, the DNA is TGTGCTAGCAGTTCCAAACTAGCGGGAGGCCCTAATGAGCAGTTCTTC. Protein product: CASSSKLAGGPNEQFF.